Below are 11 T cell receptor beta chains sequenced from a single sample in a study of cytomegalovirus exposure and HLA in healthy donors. Sequencing was performed with immunoSEQ multiplex PCR; in TCRdb, only in-frame clones are kept and a portion is missing. Of more than 55,000 clones listed, 89% are singletons. Specimen: PBMCs. The receptors were sampled from a young woman in good health and CMV-seronegative.

The chain uses TRBV30 and TRBJ2-3; TRBD2 agrees at 14 bases. Per the germline V gene, CDR1 is GTSNPN and CDR2 is SVGIG (reference sequence). The CDR3 extends over 13 amino acids. V was clipped by 5 bases and J by 7 bases; unmatched bases: 2. This CDR3 reads CAWGLAGGNTQYF. In DNA, the CDR3 is TGTGCCTGGGGACTAGCGGGAGGCAATACGCAGTATTTT.

Of note for this clone: At one end the junction does not follow the germline gene, possibly because of a read error. V and J are TRBV28 and TRBJ2-2; D unresolved. This CDR3 is built from 15 residues. Germline-derived CDR1 and CDR2 are MDHEN and SYDVKM. CDR3 sequence reads: CATSFLSGSTGELFF. CDR3 DNA: TGTGCCACCAGTTTTCTTTCAGGATCCACCGGGGAGCTGTTTTTT.

This chain uses TRBV5-1 with TRBJ2-1, with TRBD2 matching 11 bases. V lost 4 bases, J lost 4 bases, and 4 bases stayed unmatched. The CDR3 covers 15 residues. CDR1 SGHRS and CDR2 YFSETQ come from the germline V gene. The CDR3 DNA is TGCGCCAGCAGCCAGACTAGCGGGATTTACAATGAGCAGTTCTTC. Translating it yields CASSQTSGIYNEQFF.

CDR3 in amino acids: CAPTRGQNTIYF. The CDR3 region has the DNA TGTGCCCCCACCCGGGGACAGAACACCATATATTTT. The chain links TRBV11-3 to TRBJ1-3, with 7 bases matching TRBD1. Germline assignment: CDR1 SGHNT and CDR2 YENEEA. V trimming: 11 bases; J trimming: 7 bases; junction bases outside the gene matches: 8. The CDR3 covers 12 residues.

The V call is TRBV12-2, the J call TRBJ2-3; the table gives TRBD1 as D, unverified against the DNA. TRBV12-2 is a pseudogene locus. This CDR3 is 17 amino acids long. The CDR3 protein is CASRLGRQGASTDTQYF. In DNA, the CDR3 is TGTGCAAGTCGCTTAGGAAGGCAGGGGGCCAGCACAGATACGCAGTATTTT.

J is TRBJ1-1 and V is TRBV11-2; 7 bases fit TRBD1. Germline V gene lookup returns CDR1 SGHAT and CDR2 FQNNGV. This CDR3 contains 16 residues. Germline trimming cut 5 bases from V and 0 bases from J; bases unmatched to any gene: 9. The CDR3 DNA reads TGTGCCAGCAGCCCCCGGCAGGGGGTGATGAACACTGAAGCTTTCTTT. Translating gives CASSPRQGVMNTEAFF.

The chain combines TRBV6-5 with TRBJ2-5; D may be TRBD2 (5 bases). The germline V and J ends were trimmed by 0 bases and 9 bases, with 14 bases remaining between them. The CDR3 contains 14 residues. Germline CDR1 and CDR2: MNHEY and SVGAGI. CDR3 DNA sequence: TGTGCCAGCAGTTACTCGGGCAGGTCCGGGGCCCAGTACTTC. Translated: CASSYSGRSGAQYF.

Many counts were recorded for this clone. The gene calls are TRBV4-2 and TRBJ1-5; D is uncertain. From germline, CDR1 is LGHNA and CDR2 YNFKEQ. V lost 0 bases and J lost 4, with 10 bases in between. The CDR3 runs to 15 residues. Here the CDR3 reads CASSQDIAKNQPQHF. CDR3 nucleotides: TGTGCCAGCAGCCAAGATATAGCCAAAAATCAGCCCCAGCATTTT.

This clone was found once. V is TRBV7-2 and J is TRBJ2-4; the D gene is possibly TRBD2 (6 bases). Germline V gene sequence: CDR1 SGHTA, CDR2 FQGNSA. The CDR3 covers 13 residues. The germline V and J ends were trimmed by 6 bases and 5 bases, with 11 bases remaining between them. The DNA of the CDR3 is TGTGCCAGCAGGGACGGGACTGAAAACATTCAGTACTTC. Translating gives CASRDGTENIQYF. The complete variable domain, with remaining parts taken from reference TRBV7-2 and TRBJ2-4, reads GAGVSQSPSNKVTEKGKDVELRCDPISGHTALYWYRQSLGQGLEFLIYFQGNSAPDKSGLPSDRFSAERTGGSVSTLTIQRTQQEDSAVYLCASRDGTENIQYFGAGTRLSVL.

V is TRBV5-1 and J is TRBJ1-1; 7 bases are a match to TRBD1. The CDR3 is 13 residues long. The ends lost 0 bases at V and 8 bases at J; junction bases unmatched: 4. Germline lookup yields CDR1 SGHRS and CDR2 YFSETQ. The DNA for the CDR3 is TGCGCCAGCAGCTTGGGGGACAGTCCCGAAGCTTTCTTT. Its protein is CASSLGDSPEAFF.

The CDR3: CASSLRMKGANGQYF. In nucleotides, the CDR3 is TGTGCCAGCAGTTTGAGGATGAAGGGGGCGAATGGGCAGTACTTC. The chain combines TRBV28 with TRBJ2-7; 7 bases agree with TRBD1. The CDR3 is made up of 15 amino acids. Germline V gene lookup returns CDR1 MDHEN and CDR2 SYDVKM. V shed 3 bases and J 9 bases; nucleotides not matched to a gene: 14.